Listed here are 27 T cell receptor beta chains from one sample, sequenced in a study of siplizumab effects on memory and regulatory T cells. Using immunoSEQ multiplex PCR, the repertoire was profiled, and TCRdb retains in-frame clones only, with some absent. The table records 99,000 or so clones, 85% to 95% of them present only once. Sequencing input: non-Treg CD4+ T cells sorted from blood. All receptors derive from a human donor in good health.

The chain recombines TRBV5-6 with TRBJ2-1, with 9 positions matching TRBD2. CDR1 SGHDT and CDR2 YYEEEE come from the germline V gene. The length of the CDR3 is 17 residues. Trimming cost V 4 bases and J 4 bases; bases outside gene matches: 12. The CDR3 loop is CASSQGTSFSLYNEQFF. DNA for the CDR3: TGTGCCAGCAGCCAAGGGACTAGCTTTTCCCTATACAATGAGCAGTTCTTC.

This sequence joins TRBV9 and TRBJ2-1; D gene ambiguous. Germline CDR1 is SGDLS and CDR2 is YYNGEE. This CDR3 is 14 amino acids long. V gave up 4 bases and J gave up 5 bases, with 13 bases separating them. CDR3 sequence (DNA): TGTGCCAGCAGCAACCATCGGGCAGACAATGAGCAGTTCTTC. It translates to CASSNHRADNEQFF.

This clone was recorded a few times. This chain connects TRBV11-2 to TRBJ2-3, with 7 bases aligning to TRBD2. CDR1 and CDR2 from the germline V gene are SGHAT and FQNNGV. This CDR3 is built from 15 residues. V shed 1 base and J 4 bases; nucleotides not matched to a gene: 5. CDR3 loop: CASSLVGSGADTQYF. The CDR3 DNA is TGTGCCAGCAGCTTAGTCGGGAGCGGGGCAGATACGCAGTATTTT.

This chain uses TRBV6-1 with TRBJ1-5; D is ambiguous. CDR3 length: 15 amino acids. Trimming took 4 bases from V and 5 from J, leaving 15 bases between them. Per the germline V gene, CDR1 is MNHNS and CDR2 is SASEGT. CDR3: CASSGARTFHQPQHF. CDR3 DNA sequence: TGTGCCAGCAGTGGGGCCCGGACGTTTCATCAGCCCCAGCATTTT.

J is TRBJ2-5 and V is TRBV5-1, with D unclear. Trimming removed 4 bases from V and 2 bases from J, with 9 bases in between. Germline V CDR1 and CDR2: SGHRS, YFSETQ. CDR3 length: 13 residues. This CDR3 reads CASSPTQQETQYF. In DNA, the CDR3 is TGCGCCAGCAGCCCGACTCAACAAGAGACCCAGTACTTC. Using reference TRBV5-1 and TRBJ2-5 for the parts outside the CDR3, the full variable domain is KAGVTQTPRYLIKTRGQQVTLSCSPISGHRSVSWYQQTPGQGLQFLFEYFSETQRNKGNFPGRFSGRQFSNSRSEMNVSTLELGDSALYLCASSPTQQETQYFGPGTRLLVL.

The CDR3: CATSRRLAFDSYNEQFF. The CDR3 DNA is TGTGCCACCAGCAGACGACTAGCCTTCGACTCCTACAATGAGCAGTTCTTC. This chain joins TRBV15 and TRBJ2-1; 7 nucleotides align to TRBD2. CDR1 and CDR2 (germline): LNHNV, YYDKDF (reference sequence). V was clipped by 2 bases and J by 0 bases; unmatched bases: 7. CDR3 length equals 17 residues.

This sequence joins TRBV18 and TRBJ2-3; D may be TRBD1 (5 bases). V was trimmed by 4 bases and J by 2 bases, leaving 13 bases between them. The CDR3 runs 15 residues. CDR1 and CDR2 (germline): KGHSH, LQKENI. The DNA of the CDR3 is TGTGCCAGCTCACTTTCGACAGCTACCACAGATACGCAGTATTTT. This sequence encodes CASSLSTATTDTQYF. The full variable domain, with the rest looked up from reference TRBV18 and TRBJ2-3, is NAGVMQNPRHLVRRRGQEARLRCSPMKGHSHVYWYRQLPEEGLKFMVYLQKENIIDESGMPKERFSAEFPKEGPSILRIQQVVRGDSAAYFCASSLSTATTDTQYFGPGTRLTVL.

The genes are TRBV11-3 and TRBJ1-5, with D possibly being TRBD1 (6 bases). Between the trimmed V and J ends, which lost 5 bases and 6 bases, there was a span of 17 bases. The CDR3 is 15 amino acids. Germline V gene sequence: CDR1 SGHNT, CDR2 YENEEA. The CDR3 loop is CASSQTGGAVQPQHF. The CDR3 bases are TGTGCCAGCAGCCAGACCGGGGGGGCGGTTCAGCCCCAGCATTTT. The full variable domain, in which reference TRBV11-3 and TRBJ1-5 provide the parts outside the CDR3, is EAGVVQSPRYKIIEKKQPVAFWCNPISGHNTLYWYLQNLGQGPELLIRYENEEAVDDSQLPKDRFSAERLKGVDSTLKIQPAELGDSAVYLCASSQTGGAVQPQHFGDGTRLSIL.

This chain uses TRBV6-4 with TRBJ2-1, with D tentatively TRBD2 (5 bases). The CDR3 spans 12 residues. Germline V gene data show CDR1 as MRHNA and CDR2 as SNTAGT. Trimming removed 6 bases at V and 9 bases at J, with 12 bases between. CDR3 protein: CASSSIRGEQFF. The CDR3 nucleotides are TGTGCCAGCAGCTCCATTCGGGGTGAGCAGTTCTTC.

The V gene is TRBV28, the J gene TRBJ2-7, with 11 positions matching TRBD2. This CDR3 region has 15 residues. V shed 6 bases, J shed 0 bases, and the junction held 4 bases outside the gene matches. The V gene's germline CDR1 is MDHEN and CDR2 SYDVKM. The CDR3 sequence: CASRIAGGTSYEQYF. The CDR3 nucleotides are TGTGCCAGCAGGATAGCGGGAGGGACCTCCTACGAGCAGTACTTC.

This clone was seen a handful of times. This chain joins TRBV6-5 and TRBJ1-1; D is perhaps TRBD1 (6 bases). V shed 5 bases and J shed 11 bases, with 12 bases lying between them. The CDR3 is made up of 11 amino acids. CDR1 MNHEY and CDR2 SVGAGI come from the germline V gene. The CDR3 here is CASSTQGSAFF. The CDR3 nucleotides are TGTGCCAGCAGTACTCAGGGGTCGGCTTTCTTT.

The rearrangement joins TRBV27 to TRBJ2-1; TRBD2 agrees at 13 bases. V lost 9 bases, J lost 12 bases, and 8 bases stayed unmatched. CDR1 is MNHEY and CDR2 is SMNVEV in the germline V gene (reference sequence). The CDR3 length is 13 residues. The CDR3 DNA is TGTGCCAGTGAAACGGGACTAGCGGGAAGGCAGTTCTTC. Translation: CASETGLAGRQFF.

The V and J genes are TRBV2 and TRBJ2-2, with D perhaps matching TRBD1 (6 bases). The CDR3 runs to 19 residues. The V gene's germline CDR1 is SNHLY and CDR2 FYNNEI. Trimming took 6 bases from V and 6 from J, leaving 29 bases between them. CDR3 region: CASSPARAWVNRDPGELFF. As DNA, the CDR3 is TGTGCCAGCAGCCCCGCTCGCGCGTGGGTTAACAGGGATCCCGGGGAGCTGTTTTTT.

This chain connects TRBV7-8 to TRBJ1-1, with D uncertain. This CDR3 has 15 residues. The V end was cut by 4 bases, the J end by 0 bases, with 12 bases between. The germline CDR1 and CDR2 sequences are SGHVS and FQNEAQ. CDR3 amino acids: CASSSAPIMNTEAFF. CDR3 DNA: TGTGCCAGCAGCTCAGCCCCAATTATGAACACTGAAGCTTTCTTT.

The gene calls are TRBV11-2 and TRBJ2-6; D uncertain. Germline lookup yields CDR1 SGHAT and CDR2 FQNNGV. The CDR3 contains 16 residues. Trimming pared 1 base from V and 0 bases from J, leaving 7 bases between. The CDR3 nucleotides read TGTGCCAGCAGCTTAGTCCGCAGCTCTGGGGCCAACGTCCTGACTTTC. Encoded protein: CASSLVRSSGANVLTF.

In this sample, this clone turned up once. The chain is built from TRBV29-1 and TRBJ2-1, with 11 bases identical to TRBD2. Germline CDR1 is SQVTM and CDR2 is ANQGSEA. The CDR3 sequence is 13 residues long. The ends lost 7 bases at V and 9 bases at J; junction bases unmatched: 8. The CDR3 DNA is TGCAGCGACATTACTAGCGGGAGAGGTGAGCAGTTCTTC. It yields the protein CSDITSGRGEQFF.

Written as DNA, the CDR3 is TGTGCCAGTAGACCTGACAGGGGGCGAAGACGTGGAACTGAAGCTTTCTTT. This gives the protein CASRPDRGRRRGTEAFF. The chain employs TRBV19 and TRBJ1-1; 10 nucleotides line up with TRBD1. Looked up from germline, CDR1 is LNHDA and CDR2 is SQIVND (reference sequence). Trimming removed 6 bases from V and 5 bases from J; junction bases left unmatched: 15. This CDR3 has 17 amino acids.

CDR3 protein: CASSLRTSGNEQFF. In nucleotides, the CDR3 is TGTGCCAGCAGCCTACGGACTAGCGGGAATGAGCAGTTCTTC. The V and J genes are TRBV7-2 and TRBJ2-1; 11 nucleotides agree with TRBD2. CDR3 length: 14 residues. J gave up 7 bases and V 5 bases, and 4 bases lay outside the gene matches. The germline V gene encodes CDR1 SGHTA and CDR2 FQGNSA.

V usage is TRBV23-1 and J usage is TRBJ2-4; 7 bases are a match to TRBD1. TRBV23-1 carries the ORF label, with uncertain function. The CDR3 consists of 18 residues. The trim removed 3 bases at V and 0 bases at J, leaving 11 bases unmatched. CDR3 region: CASSHRTGQQVAKNIQYF. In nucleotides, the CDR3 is TGCGCCAGCAGTCACCGAACGGGACAGCAAGTAGCCAAAAACATTCAGTACTTC.

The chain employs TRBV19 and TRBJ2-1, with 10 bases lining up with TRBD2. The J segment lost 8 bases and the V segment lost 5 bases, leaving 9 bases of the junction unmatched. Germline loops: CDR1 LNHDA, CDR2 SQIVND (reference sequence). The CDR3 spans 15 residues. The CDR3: CASSEASGRDYEQFF. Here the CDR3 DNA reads TGTGCCAGTAGTGAGGCCAGCGGGAGGGACTATGAGCAGTTCTTC.

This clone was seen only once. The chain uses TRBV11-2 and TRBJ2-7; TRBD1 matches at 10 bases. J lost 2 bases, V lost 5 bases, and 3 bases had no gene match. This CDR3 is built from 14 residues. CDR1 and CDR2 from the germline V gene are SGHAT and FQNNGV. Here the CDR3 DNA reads TGTGCCAGCAGCCCCGGGACAGGGGCCTACGAGCAGTACTTC. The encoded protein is CASSPGTGAYEQYF.

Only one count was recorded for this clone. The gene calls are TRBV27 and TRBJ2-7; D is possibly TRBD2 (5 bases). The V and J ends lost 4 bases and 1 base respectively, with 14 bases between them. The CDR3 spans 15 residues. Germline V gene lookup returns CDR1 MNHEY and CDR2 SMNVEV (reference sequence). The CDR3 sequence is CASSWTQVTSYEQYF. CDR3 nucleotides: TGTGCCAGCAGTTGGACTCAGGTTACGTCCTACGAGCAGTACTTC.

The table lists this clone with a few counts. CDR3 sequence (DNA): TGTGCCAGCAGTGCCGTCACTGGACACGGTGAGCAGTTCTTC. It translates to CASSAVTGHGEQFF. The chain recombines TRBV27 with TRBJ2-1, with D possibly matching TRBD1 (5 bases). The V and J ends lost 5 bases and 9 bases respectively, with 17 bases between them. This CDR3 is built from 14 residues. Germline CDR1 reads MNHEY; CDR2 reads SMNVEV (reference sequence).

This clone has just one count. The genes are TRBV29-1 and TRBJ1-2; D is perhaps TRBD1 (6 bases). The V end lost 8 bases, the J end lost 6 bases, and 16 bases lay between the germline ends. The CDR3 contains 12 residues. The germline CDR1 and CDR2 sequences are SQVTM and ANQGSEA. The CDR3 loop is CSLYGGPNGYTF. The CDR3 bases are TGCAGCCTTTACGGGGGCCCCAATGGCTACACCTTC. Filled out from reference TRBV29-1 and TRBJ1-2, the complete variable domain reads SAVISQKPSRDICQRGTSLTIQCQVDSQVTMMFWYRQQPGQSLTLIATANQGSEATYESGFVIDKFPISRPNLTFSTLTVSNMSPEDSSIYLCSLYGGPNGYTFGSGTRLTVV.

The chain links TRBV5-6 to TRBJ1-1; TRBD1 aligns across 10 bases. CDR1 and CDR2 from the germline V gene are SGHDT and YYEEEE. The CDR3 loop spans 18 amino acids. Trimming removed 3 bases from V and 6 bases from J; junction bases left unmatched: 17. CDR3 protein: CASSSYGTSDRGEAEAFF. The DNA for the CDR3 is TGTGCCAGCAGCTCCTATGGGACATCGGACAGGGGGGAAGCTGAAGCTTTCTTT.

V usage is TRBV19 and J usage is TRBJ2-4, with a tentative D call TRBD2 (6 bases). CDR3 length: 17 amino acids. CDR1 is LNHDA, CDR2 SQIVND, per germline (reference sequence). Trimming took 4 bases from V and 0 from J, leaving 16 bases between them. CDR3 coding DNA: TGTGCCAGTAGTAAGACACACGTGGGGGGAGCCAAAAACATTCAGTACTTC. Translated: CASSKTHVGGAKNIQYF. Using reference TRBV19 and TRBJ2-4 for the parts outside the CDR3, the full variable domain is DGGITQSPKYLFRKEGQNVTLSCEQNLNHDAMYWYRQDPGQGLRLIYYSQIVNDFQKGDIAEGYSVSREKKESFPLTVTSAQKNPTAFYLCASSKTHVGGAKNIQYFGAGTRLSVL.

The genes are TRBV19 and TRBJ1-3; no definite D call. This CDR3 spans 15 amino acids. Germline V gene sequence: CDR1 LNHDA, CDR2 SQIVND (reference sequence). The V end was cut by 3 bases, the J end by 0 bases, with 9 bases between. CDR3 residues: CASSISRISGNTIYF. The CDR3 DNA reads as TGTGCCAGTAGTATTTCTCGGATCTCTGGAAACACCATATATTTT. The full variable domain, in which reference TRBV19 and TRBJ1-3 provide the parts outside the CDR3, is DGGITQSPKYLFRKEGQNVTLSCEQNLNHDAMYWYRQDPGQGLRLIYYSQIVNDFQKGDIAEGYSVSREKKESFPLTVTSAQKNPTAFYLCASSISRISGNTIYFGEGSWLTVV.